The 19 T cell receptor beta chains below were found in one sample sequenced in a study of T cell responses to AZD1222 COVID-19 vaccine. Clones were sequenced by immunoSEQ multiplex PCR, and TCRdb holds only the in-frame ones, with some missing. The sample consists of about 130,000 clones, 92% of them appearing once. The specimen was peripheral blood, collected on day 0 of AZD1222 vaccination. Source of these receptors: an adult in good health.

The CDR3 DNA sequence: TGTGCCAGCAGCTTGGATCGGGGGGGTTACAATGAGCAGTTCTTC. It yields the protein CASSLDRGGYNEQFF. The chain links TRBV5-4 to TRBJ2-1; 8 bases agree with TRBD2. Germline loops: CDR1 SGHNT, CDR2 YYREEE (reference sequence). The CDR3 has 15 amino acids. V dropped 0 bases and J dropped 4; count of bases not matched to a gene: 3.

The chain has TRBV10-3 and TRBJ2-2; D might be TRBD1 or TRBD2, each matching 5 bases. CDR1 ENHRY and CDR2 SYGVKD come from the germline V gene. The CDR3 is 14 amino acids. Trimming stripped 4 bases from V and 4 bases from J, with 10 bases between. The CDR3 DNA reads TGTGCCATCAGTGGAGAGGGGATCACCGGGGAGCTGTTTTTT. It is translated as CAISGEGITGELFF.

The V gene is TRBV11-3, the J gene TRBJ2-7; TRBD1 or TRBD2 may be the D gene (5 bases each). The V end was cut by 0 bases, the J end by 5 bases, with 14 bases between. CDR1 SGHNT and CDR2 YENEEA come from the germline V gene. This CDR3 contains 15 residues. The CDR3 protein is CASSLEFGDANEQYF. DNA of the CDR3: TGTGCCAGCAGCTTAGAATTCGGGGACGCCAACGAGCAGTACTTC.

The chain has TRBV6-2 or TRBV6-3 and TRBJ2-2, with D possibly TRBD1 on 5 matching bases. The CDR3 has 13 amino acids. Trimming removed 4 bases at V and 6 bases at J, with 9 bases between. Germline CDR1 and CDR2: MNHEY and SVGEGT. CDR3: CASSWQGPGELFF. In nucleotides, the CDR3 is TGTGCCAGCAGTTGGCAGGGCCCCGGGGAGCTGTTTTTT.

The chain has TRBV6-5 and TRBJ1-4; D may be TRBD1 (6 bases). Trimming took 5 bases from V and 8 from J, leaving 15 bases between them. CDR3 length: 14 amino acids. Germline lookup yields CDR1 MNHEY and CDR2 SVGAGI. The CDR3 nucleotides read TGTGCCAGCAGTATTACAGGGTTACACGAAAAACTGTTTTTT. This gives the protein CASSITGLHEKLFF.

The chain carries TRBV6-6 and TRBJ1-3, with D possibly TRBD1 on 5 matching bases. This CDR3 comprises 16 residues. V lost 6 bases to trimming and J lost 0 bases, with 15 bases between them. The germline V gene has CDR1 MNHNY and CDR2 SVGAGI (reference sequence). Written as DNA, the CDR3 is TGTGCCAGCAGGGTCGGGACGGCCTCCTCTGGAAACACCATATATTTT. Its translation is CASRVGTASSGNTIYF.

The chain's CDR3 is CASSPEMSSYNSPLHF. The CDR3 DNA reads TGCGCCAGCAGCCCAGAGATGAGCTCCTATAATTCACCCCTCCACTTT. The chain joins TRBV5-1 to TRBJ1-6; D is uncertain. The germline V and J ends were trimmed by 4 bases and 0 bases, with 11 bases remaining between them. CDR1 is SGHRS, CDR2 YFSETQ, per germline. This CDR3 has 16 amino acids.

CDR3 residues: CASSGQRRTEAFF. For the CDR3, the DNA is TGCGCCAGCTCGGGACAGAGACGGACTGAAGCTTTCTTT. This sequence joins TRBV10-1 and TRBJ1-1; TRBD1 matches at 7 bases. CDR3 length: 13 amino acids. V gave up 8 bases and J gave up 5 bases; unmatched junction bases: 8. Per the germline V gene, CDR1 is WNHNN and CDR2 is SYGVQD (reference sequence).

This clone was seen only a few times. The J gene is TRBJ1-5, the V gene TRBV10-2; D is possibly TRBD1 (5 bases). This CDR3 contains 15 residues. V was shortened by 1 base and J by 1 base, with 8 bases between the two germline ends. Germline V gene lookup returns CDR1 WSHSY and CDR2 SAAADI. CDR3 region: CASSEWGQSNQPQHF. The CDR3 DNA is TGCGCCAGCAGTGAGTGGGGCCAGAGCAATCAGCCCCAGCATTTT.

The J gene is TRBJ1-4, the V gene TRBV19, with 7 nucleotides matching TRBD1. Germline V gives CDR1 LNHDA, CDR2 SQIVND (reference sequence). Germline trimming cut 3 bases from V and 7 bases from J; bases unmatched to any gene: 5. The CDR3 covers 14 residues. The CDR3 nucleotides read TGTGCCAGTAGTATCGAAGCAGGGGGTGAAAAACTGTTTTTT. It codes for CASSIEAGGEKLFF.

The chain recombines TRBV24-1 with TRBJ2-3; D perhaps matches TRBD1 (6 bases). The CDR3 runs to 17 residues. Germline assignment: CDR1 KGHDR and CDR2 SFDVKD. The ends were cut back, 3 bases at V and 6 bases at J, with 21 bases in the middle. The CDR3 coding sequence is TGTGCCACCAGTGATGCAGGGGACCCCTCTCCATTTGATACGCAGTATTTT. Protein sequence: CATSDAGDPSPFDTQYF.

Turning to this clone: One junction end disagrees with the germline gene, perhaps due to a read error. V is TRBV6-1 and J is TRBJ2-7; TRBD1 matches at 8 bases. This CDR3 comprises 16 residues. Germline loops: CDR1 MNHNS, CDR2 SASEGT. Here the CDR3 DNA reads TGTGCCAGCAGGGAAGCAACAGGGGGTAGAATATACGAGCAGTACTTC. Encoded protein: CASREATGGRIYEQYF.

This clone was counted a few times. This chain links TRBV9 with TRBJ1-3, with D unclear. This CDR3 comprises 14 residues. The germline gives CDR1 SGDLS, CDR2 YYNGEE. With 2 bases removed from V and 0 bases from J, the gap between germline ends came to 6 bases. The CDR3 nucleotides are TGTGCCAGCAGCGTGGGGATCTCTGGAAACACCATATATTTT. The encoded protein is CASSVGISGNTIYF.

The rearrangement uses TRBV29-1 and TRBJ1-2; 7 bases align to TRBD1. The CDR3 has 16 amino acids. The V and J ends lost 6 bases and 5 bases, in that order; junction bases with no gene match: 18. Germline CDR1 and CDR2: SQVTM and ANQGSEA. CDR3 sequence reads: CSVRRQGGASGYGYTF. DNA for the CDR3: TGCAGCGTCCGGAGACAGGGCGGCGCTTCTGGATATGGCTACACCTTC. The complete variable domain, with remaining parts taken from reference TRBV29-1 and TRBJ1-2, reads SAVISQKPSRDICQRGTSLTIQCQVDSQVTMMFWYRQQPGQSLTLIATANQGSEATYESGFVIDKFPISRPNLTFSTLTVSNMSPEDSSIYLCSVRRQGGASGYGYTFGSGTRLTVV.

This clone appeared once. The genes are TRBV6-6 and TRBJ1-3; no reliable D call. Germline V gene sequence: CDR1 MNHNY, CDR2 SVGAGI (reference sequence). V was pared by 2 bases and J by 4 bases, with 6 bases between. CDR3 size: 13 residues. The CDR3 sequence: CASSYGRGNTIYF. DNA of the CDR3: TGTGCCAGCAGTTACGGCAGAGGAAACACCATATATTTT.

The rearrangement joins TRBV7-2 to TRBJ2-3; TRBD1 matches at 9 bases. V gave up 5 bases and J gave up 6 bases; unmatched junction bases: 3. The CDR3 covers 13 residues. Germline CDR1 SGHTA, CDR2 FQGNSA. The CDR3 loop is CASSTDRGDTQYF. CDR3 nucleotides: TGTGCCAGCAGCACTGACAGGGGGGATACGCAGTATTTT.

On this clone: Other DNA sequences within the sample encode an identical CDR3. V is TRBV3-1 (or the pseudogene TRBV3-2) and J is TRBJ2-5, with D possibly TRBD2 on 7 matching bases. Trimming took 4 bases from V and 5 from J, leaving 14 bases between them. Germline values: CDR1 LGHDT, CDR2 YNNKEL (reference sequence). This CDR3 spans 14 amino acids. This CDR3 reads CASSPPGGRETQYF. The CDR3, as DNA: TGTGCCAGCAGCCCCCCGGGGGGCAGGGAGACCCAGTACTTC.

The chain joins TRBV19 to TRBJ1-1, with D perhaps matching TRBD1 (5 bases). The CDR3 is made up of 12 amino acids. In germline, CDR1 is LNHDA, CDR2 SQIVND (reference sequence). V dropped 9 bases and J dropped 3 bases, with 11 bases sitting between them. The CDR3 is CASGGGDTEAFF. CDR3 coding DNA: TGTGCCAGCGGGGGGGGAGACACTGAAGCTTTCTTT.

The chain joins TRBV11-3 to TRBJ1-6, with 7 nucleotides matching TRBD1. After removal of 5 bases from V and 8 bases from J, the junction contained 6 bases not matched to a gene. The CDR3 is 14 residues long. Germline V CDR1 and CDR2: SGHNT, YENEEA. The CDR3 bases are TGTGCCAGCAGCCCGGCCAGGGGGGATTCACCCCTCCACTTT. Translating it yields CASSPARGDSPLHF.